These T cell receptor beta chains were read from a single sample in a study of blood T cells in healthy people across ages. In TCRdb, the 5' RACE reads were re-called with MiXCR into one record per CDR3 protein. The data contain fewer than 1.5 million distinct CDR3 sequences, about 40% of them singletons. Input material: blood. Receptor source: a woman in her late teens or twenties in good health. The CDR3 runs from the conserved cysteine through the conserved F or W. The D gene is left open where the match is weak. The size field is filled for only some rows; it gives once, few, many or a size class.

CDR3aa	CDR3nt	d_gene	abundance	v_gene	j_gene
CASSPLRDREKVNYGYTF	TGCGCCAGCAGCCCGCTTAGGGACAGGGAGAAAGTCAACTATGGCTACACCTTC	TRBD1	few	TRBV4-1	TRBJ1-2
CASSARTGYQETQYF	TGTGCCAGCAGCGCCAGGACGGGGTACCAAGAGACCCAGTACTTC	NA	NA	TRBV7-9	TRBJ2-5
CASSYSSGNQPQHF	TGTGCCAGCAGTTACTCATCGGGCAATCAGCCCCAGCATTTT	NA	few	TRBV6-5	TRBJ1-5
CSGEAWTRAGTNEKLFF	TGCAGTGGTGAGGCATGGACGCGGGCGGGCACTAATGAAAAACTGTTTTTT	NA	NA	TRBV20-1	TRBJ1-4
CSVGDLSGYEQYF	TGCAGCGTTGGAGATTTGAGTGGCTACGAGCAGTACTTC	NA	NA	TRBV29-1	TRBJ2-7
CASSFSSGPTDTQYF	TGTGCCAGCAGTTTCAGTAGCGGGCCCACAGATACGCAGTATTTT	TRBD2	few	TRBV28	TRBJ2-3
CSARAGIGSGSPLHF	TGCAGTGCTAGGGCCGGGATTGGGTCTGGCTCACCCCTCCACTTT	NA	few	TRBV20-1	TRBJ1-6
CASSEQDRGKYF	TGTGCCAGCAGTGAACAAGACAGGGGGAAGTACTTC	TRBD1	NA	TRBV25-1	TRBJ2-5
CASSPAWGLNTGELFF	TGTGCCAGCAGTCCAGCGTGGGGTCTGAACACCGGGGAGCTGTTTTTT	NA	NA	TRBV2	TRBJ2-2
CSATKGGTDTQYF	TGCAGTGCGACTAAGGGGGGCACAGATACGCAGTATTTT	NA	once	TRBV20-1	TRBJ2-3
CASSYPKDRGDEKLFF	TGTGCCAGCAGTTACCCGAAAGACAGGGGAGATGAAAAACTGTTTTTT	TRBD1	NA	TRBV6-6	TRBJ1-4
CASSYSPGIAGGFDEQFF	TGTGCCAGCAGTTACTCCCCGGGGATAGCGGGAGGGTTCGATGAGCAGTTCTTC	TRBD2	few	TRBV6-5	TRBJ2-1
CASSPPWSQETQYF	TGTGCCAGCAGCCCACCCTGGTCCCAAGAGACCCAGTACTTC	NA	NA	TRBV7-9	TRBJ2-5
CASSLMGRGTYEQYF	TGTGCCAGCAGTTTAATGGGGAGAGGGACCTACGAGCAGTACTTC	NA	few	TRBV27	TRBJ2-7
CATTSRAAVDYGYTF	TGTGCCACTACAAGCAGGGCGGCGGTGGACTATGGCTACACCTTC	NA	NA	TRBV10-3	TRBJ1-2
CAWSSNSNYGYTF	TGTGCCTGGAGTAGTAACAGTAACTATGGCTACACCTTC	NA	few	TRBV30	TRBJ1-2
CASISGGTGNEQFF	TGTGCCAGCATCTCAGGGGGGACGGGGAATGAGCAGTTCTTC	NA	NA	TRBV12-3/TRBV12-4	TRBJ2-1
CASSKPPGQGYYEQYF	TGTGCCAGCAGTAAACCTCCGGGACAGGGTTATTACGAGCAGTACTTC	TRBD1	NA	TRBV6-5	TRBJ2-7
CASSLGRTIEQYF	TGTGCCAGCAGCTTAGGACGGACTATCGAGCAGTACTTC	NA	NA	TRBV7-9	TRBJ2-7
CSVDPSGLAGISYEQYF	TGCAGCGTCGACCCTTCCGGACTAGCGGGGATCTCCTACGAGCAGTACTTC	TRBD2	NA	TRBV29-1	TRBJ2-7
CASSAGLSYGYTF	TGTGCCAGCAGCGCCGGGTTAAGCTATGGCTACACCTTC	NA	NA	TRBV11-2	TRBJ1-2
CASGLGRNTGELFF	TGTGCCAGCGGACTAGGACGGAACACCGGGGAGCTGTTTTTT	TRBD2	NA	TRBV7-2	TRBJ2-2
CASGLSRIAKNIQYF	TGTGCCAGCGGCCTCTCCCGTATAGCCAAAAACATTCAGTACTTC	NA	NA	TRBV21-1	TRBJ2-4
CSLVMGLAGGLNEQYF	TGCAGTCTGGTAATGGGGCTAGCGGGAGGGCTGAATGAGCAGTACTTC	TRBD2	NA	TRBV20-1	TRBJ2-7
CAGSQRQSLYSPLHF	TGTGCCGGCAGCCAACGGCAGTCACTGTATTCACCCCTCCACTTT	NA	NA	TRBV14	TRBJ1-6
CSARDWGRADNEQFF	TGCAGTGCTAGAGATTGGGGGAGGGCCGACAATGAGCAGTTCTTC	TRBD2	NA	TRBV20-1	TRBJ2-1
CASSLEKGLNTEAFF	TGTGCCAGCAGCTTAGAGAAGGGTTTGAACACTGAAGCTTTCTTT	NA	NA	TRBV7-9	TRBJ1-1
CASSKDSRGRAIQETQYF	TGTGCCAGCAGCAAAGATTCAAGGGGGAGAGCGATCCAAGAGACCCAGTACTTC	NA	few	TRBV21-1	TRBJ2-5
CASSFSSLTPFKGKLFF	TGTGCCAGCAGTTTTTCTAGCCTGACACCCTTTAAAGGGAAACTGTTTTTT	NA	NA	TRBV6-5	TRBJ1-4
CASWSTTDYNEQFF	TGTGCCAGCTGGTCGACTACTGACTACAATGAGCAGTTCTTC	NA	NA	TRBV7-9	TRBJ2-1
CASSDRYPRDPPYGYTF	TGTGCCAGCAGTGACCGGTACCCCAGGGACCCTCCTTATGGCTACACCTTC	NA	few	TRBV25-1	TRBJ1-2
CASSRLSTPGTLSYNEQFF	TGCGCCAGCAGCCGATTATCTACACCCGGGACACTTTCCTACAATGAGCAGTTCTTC	NA	NA	TRBV5-1	TRBJ2-1
CASSALDFTDTQYF	TGTGCCAGCAGCGCTCTCGACTTCACAGATACGCAGTATTTT	NA	few	TRBV7-6	TRBJ2-3
CASSPPLWGGDNEQFF	TGTGCCAGCAGCCCCCCCCTGTGGGGGGGTGACAATGAGCAGTTCTTC	TRBD2	NA	TRBV7-3	TRBJ2-1
CATSDYGGGQQETQYF	TGTGCCACCAGTGACTACGGAGGGGGCCAACAAGAGACCCAGTACTTC	NA	NA	TRBV24-1	TRBJ2-5
CASSLAWTGEYEQYF	TGTGCCAGCAGCTTAGCGTGGACAGGGGAATACGAGCAGTACTTC	TRBD1	few	TRBV7-2	TRBJ2-7
CSGATGSHEQYF	TGCAGTGGCGCGACAGGGTCCCACGAGCAGTACTTC	TRBD1	few	TRBV20-1	TRBJ2-7
CSAEIPGHQSSYEQYF	TGCAGTGCTGAAATTCCGGGACACCAGAGCTCCTACGAGCAGTACTTC	NA	few	TRBV20-1	TRBJ2-7
CSPTPGRGNRDTQYF	TGCAGTCCAACTCCTGGGCGGGGGAACCGGGATACGCAGTATTTT	TRBD2	NA	TRBV20-1	TRBJ2-3
CASSEASRRVSYNEQYF	TGTGCCAGCAGTGAAGCGAGCAGGAGGGTTTCCTACAATGAGCAGTACTTC	NA	NA	TRBV2	TRBJ2-7
CASSGEGQNNQPQHF	TGTGCCAGCAGTGGAGAGGGACAGAACAATCAGCCCCAGCATTTT	TRBD1	NA	TRBV6-1	TRBJ1-5
CASSERVGGGYTF	TGTGCCAGCAGTGAACGGGTGGGCGGTGGCTACACCTTC	NA	NA	TRBV2	TRBJ1-2
CASSVARGGQFF	TGTGCCAGCAGCGTAGCTCGGGGGGGGCAGTTCTTC	TRBD2	NA	TRBV9	TRBJ2-1
CASRAGSGNTIYF	TGTGCCAGCCGGGCGGGGTCTGGAAACACCATATATTTT	NA	NA	TRBV27	TRBJ1-3
CASTLGRTRNNEQFF	TGTGCCAGCACCCTTGGGAGGACCCGGAACAATGAGCAGTTCTTC	NA	few	TRBV12-3/TRBV12-4	TRBJ2-1
CASSTGLAGGLPNEQFF	TGTGCCAGCAGCACGGGACTAGCGGGAGGGTTACCAAATGAGCAGTTCTTC	TRBD2	NA	TRBV7-6	TRBJ2-1